This T cell receptor (beta chain) was recovered during a study of early T cells in non-severe SARS-CoV-2 infection. The wider study: Bulk RNA taken from unsorted whole blood was sequenced, leaving chains unpaired.

Researchers tagged individual cDNA molecules with unique molecular identifiers. TCRdb reanalysed the 5' RACE reads using MiXCR and keeps one entry per CDR3 protein. Here the sample spans fewer than 60,000 distinct CDR3 sequences, 3.5% to 5% being singletons. This clonotype was seen at least ten times. What it recognizes is unknown. Germline CDR1 reads SGHVS; CDR2 reads FQNEAQ. Trimming cost V 5 bases and J 1 base; bases outside gene matches: 9. The CDR3 loop spans 16 amino acids. Study results and caveats: In VDJdb matching, anti-spike CD8 responses were favored while private and CD4 specificities went missing.

The sample was whole blood. The TCR sequence derives from an adult who was a healthcare worker with PCR-confirmed SARS-CoV-2 infection or an uninfected control (not recorded which). J is TRBJ2-7 and V is TRBV7-8, with TRBD2 matching over 9 bases. In DNA form, the CDR3 reads TGTGCCAGCAGCCTGTTCGCGGGAGGGCCGTCCTACGAGCAGTACTTC. Protein product: CASSLFAGGPSYEQYF.